This record concerns one T cell receptor (beta chain) sequence. This clonotype has more than one count but fewer than ten. Its antigen is not yet known. No base qualities exist here, and no much larger clone lies one base off it. The sample originates from a study of blood T cells in healthy people across ages (dated by TCRdb to about 2015). About the investigation overall: Template switching captured roughly one uniquely barcoded TCR beta cDNA molecule per two T cells in model experiments. Age-related changes in TCR beta repertoire diversity were measured in the study by deep sequencing normalized with unique cDNA molecular identifiers. The donors were divided into four age groups: young (average approximately 16 years), middle-aged (over 35), aged (roughly 66) and long-lived (roughly 82). To avoid experimental bias, donors of different ages were distributed randomly across sequencing lanes. Two additional independent replicas of 1 million unique cDNA reads from the same blood draw were analyzed for two donors (one aged 18 to 29 and one aged 80 or older). On the study overall, not on this receptor specifically: Compared with the aged group, the long-lived group had more naive CD4+ T cells, fewer expanded clones and increased TCR diversity, a pattern suggesting age selection. Conclusive comparison of naive and antigen-experienced compartments was prevented by the profiling of bulk unsorted PBMCs. Because the CMV infection status of the donors was unknown, age-related changes in expanded clonotypes may potentially have been confounded. Observed TCR beta diversity correlated strongly with the percentage of naive T cells measured by flow cytometry. Observed TCR beta diversity per million T cells fell roughly linearly with age, and a significant reduction was already apparent by age around 40. Estimates of total diversity from one million sequenced T cells were regarded as lower bounds and underestimates.

Systemically healthy Caucasian individuals from Russia, around 38 in total and aged about 6 to 90 years, were included as donors. Roughly 10 milliliters of peripheral blood were drawn from each donor into EDTA-treated Vacutainer tubes. PBMCs were isolated by Ficoll-Paque density-gradient centrifugation, with at least 6 million obtained per sample. Trizol reagent was used to extract total RNA from PBMCs, with at least 5 micrograms per sample. For every donor, flow cytometry on a PBMC aliquot measured the percentage of naive CD45RAhigh/CD27high T cells. The cysteine opens and the phenylalanine closes a CDR3 of 15 amino acids. Only the CDR3 portion is preserved as DNA: 45 bases, with reading frame beginning at the first base. V was cut back by 0 bases and J by 4 bases, leaving a gap of 10 bases between them. CDR1 and CDR2, looked up from the germline V gene, are SGHDN and FVKESK. Preparation of the library involved 5' RACE. Sequencing took place on an Illumina HiSeq 2500. A second PCR of roughly 6 to 11 cycles was run with a J-beta primer mix and a sample-barcoded 5' primer. A template-switch 5' adaptor carrying 12 random nucleotides introduced a unique molecular identifier onto each TCR beta cDNA molecule. Each sample yielded at least 2.5 million CDR3-containing paired-end reads. The Mint cDNA synthesis kit, primed by a TRBC-specific oligonucleotide, was used to synthesize first-strand cDNA from all RNA. After uracil-DNA glycosylase treatment, a first 18-cycle PCR used universal primers M1SS and BC2_uni_R on all cDNA. Per the source publication's procedure: Each sample was normalized by randomly selecting 1 million high-quality reads, each carrying a distinct molecular identifier. Instead of being binned into consensus sequences, reads that shared molecular identifiers were thrown out. MiTCR, with a Q25 quality threshold and the strictest error-elimination algorithm, was used for CDR3 identification, clonotype clustering and error correction. A nonparametric unseen species model using Euler transformation provided a lower-bound estimate of total TCR beta diversity. TCRdb reran the public reads through fastp at Q25 and MiXCR, keeping productive beta chains. Rows matching on CDR3 protein sequence are summarized as one entry with the most common DNA and genes. These V and J calls originate from TCRdb's pipeline instead of the authors' own analysis. The sample yields about 1.1 million distinct CDR3 sequences; more than 30% were counted once. The ten largest clones capture around 13% of the sample.

The specimen sequenced was blood. The chain is assembled from TRBV14 and TRBJ2-1; D gene: possibly TRBD2, on 6 matching bases. This sequence was found in a man aged 18 to 29 in good health. The nucleotide sequence reads TGTGCCAGCAGCCAAGAGATCGGGACTTACAATGAGCAGTTCTTC. It encodes CASSQEIGTYNEQFF.